The source of this T cell receptor (beta chain) is a study of T cells in tuberculosis. Overall study context: Samples predate treatment or fall within its first 7 days.

Time point specified: new active TB diagnosis, blood taken before or within 7 days of starting treatment. Confirmation came from sputum smear and/or culture positivity for M. tuberculosis. Repertoires were generated with immunoSEQ multiplex PCR, while TCRdb's copy carries only in-frame clones and drops some. The sample lists approximately 31,000 clones, approximately 85% occurring once. V lost 4 bases to trimming and J lost 8 bases, with 13 bases between them. Per the germline V gene, CDR1 is MNHEY and CDR2 is SVGAGI. The CDR3 is 13 amino acids. This sequence was found in an adult with tuberculosis. The V gene is TRBV6-5, the J gene TRBJ2-3, with D hard to call. The sample in question was PBMCs, obtained at tuberculosis diagnosis. CDR3 residues: CASSSTTSTTQYF. The CDR3 coding sequence is TGTGCCAGCAGTTCTACGACATCCACTACGCAGTATTTT.